This TCR beta chain was captured in a study of control samples from healthy donors and cancer patients. In germline, CDR1 is SNHLY, CDR2 FYNNEI. V was trimmed by 8 bases and J by 7 bases, leaving 15 bases between them. This CDR3 is 13 amino acids long. The protocol was immunoSEQ multiplex PCR, while the TCRdb copy is restricted to in-frame clones and leaves out a portion. This sample carries 150,000 to 200,000 clones, 92% of them seen once, and the ten largest clones take less than 0.75%. The rearrangement uses TRBV2 and TRBJ1-5, with a weak D call TRBD1 (6 bases). The TCR comes from a woman in her 30s in good health. Sample: blood. Here the CDR3 reads CASEAGEGQPQHF. CDR3 DNA sequence: TGTGCCAGCGAGGCAGGGGAAGGACAGCCCCAGCATTTT.